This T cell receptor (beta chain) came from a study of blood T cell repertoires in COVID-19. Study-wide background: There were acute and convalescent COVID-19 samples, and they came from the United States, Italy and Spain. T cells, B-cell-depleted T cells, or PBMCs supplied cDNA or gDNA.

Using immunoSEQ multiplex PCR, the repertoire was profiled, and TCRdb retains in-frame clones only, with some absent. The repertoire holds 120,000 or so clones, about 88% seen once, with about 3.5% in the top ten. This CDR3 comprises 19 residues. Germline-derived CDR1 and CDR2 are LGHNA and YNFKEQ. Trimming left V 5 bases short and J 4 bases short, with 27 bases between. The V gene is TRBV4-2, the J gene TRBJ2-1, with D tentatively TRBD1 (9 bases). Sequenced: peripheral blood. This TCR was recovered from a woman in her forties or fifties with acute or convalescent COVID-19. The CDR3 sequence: CASSVDRGYVEREYNEQFF. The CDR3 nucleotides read TGTGCCAGCAGCGTTGACAGGGGGTATGTCGAGCGGGAGTACAATGAGCAGTTCTTC.